The 25 T cell receptor beta chains presented below share a single source sample, sequenced in a study of blood T cells in healthy people across ages. A sample-barcoded 5' primer and a J-beta primer mix were used in a second PCR of roughly 7 to 11 cycles. TCRdb recomputed calls from the 5' RACE reads with MiXCR, one row per CDR3 protein. The table includes approximately 800,000 distinct CDR3 sequences, 25% to 30% detected once. In addition, the sample was reused for a study of T cells of mothers and their children.

The sequencing input was blood. The receptor set was obtained from a boy under 18 in good health.

Notes on this clonotype: A junction boundary mismatches the germline segment, possibly from a read error. This chain connects TRBV5-1 to TRBJ1-3; no definite D call. The CDR3 is 14 amino acids. Germline V gives CDR1 SGHRS, CDR2 YFSETQ. For the CDR3, the DNA is TGCGCCAGCAGCTTGGACACAGCTAGAAACGCCATATATTTT. It specifies CASSLDTARNAIYF.

This clonotype was recorded a few times. CDR3 sequence reads: CASSYLQGGETQYF. The CDR3 nucleotides read TGTGCCAGCAGTTACCTACAGGGAGGAGAGACCCAGTACTTC. The chain combines TRBV6-6 with TRBJ2-5; the D call may be TRBD1 or TRBD2 (6 bases each). Per germline, CDR1 MNHNY and CDR2 SVGAGI (reference sequence). V lost 2 bases and J lost 4, with 11 bases in between. CDR3 length: 14 amino acids.

This clonotype came up a few times. The chain couples TRBV27 to TRBJ1-4; D remains ambiguous. This CDR3 region has 18 residues. Trimming pared 2 bases from V and 0 bases from J, leaving 16 bases between. CDR1 and CDR2 from the germline V gene are MNHEY and SMNVEV (reference sequence). CDR3 sequence: CASSLKPRIPSTNEKLFF. The CDR3, as DNA: TGTGCCAGCAGTTTAAAACCCCGGATCCCATCAACTAATGAAAAACTGTTTTTT. Using reference TRBV27 and TRBJ1-4 for the parts outside the CDR3, the full variable domain is EAQVTQNPRYLITVTGKKLTVTCSQNMNHEYMSWYRQDPGLGLRQIYYSMNVEVTDKGDVPEGYKVSRKEKRNFPLILESPSPNQTSLYFCASSLKPRIPSTNEKLFFGSGTQLSVL.

The chain recombines TRBV5-1 with TRBJ1-1; D gene unclear. The germline V and J ends were trimmed by 2 bases and 5 bases, with 16 bases remaining between them. Germline-derived CDR1 and CDR2 are SGHRS and YFSETQ. The CDR3 length is 15 residues. The CDR3 reads CASSLAMVEETEAFF. The CDR3 nucleotides are TGCGCCAGCAGCTTAGCCATGGTAGAAGAGACTGAAGCTTTCTTT.

This clonotype was recorded a few times. J is TRBJ2-5 and V is TRBV7-2; D unresolved. The CDR3 is made up of 16 amino acids. V was trimmed by 5 bases and J by 5 bases, leaving 21 bases between them. CDR1 and CDR2 (germline): SGHTA, FQGNSA. This CDR3 is CASSLPPGTVGETQYF. CDR3 nucleotides: TGTGCCAGCAGCCTCCCCCCCGGAACAGTCGGGGAGACCCAGTACTTC.

V and J are TRBV5-1 and TRBJ2-1, with D unclear. Looked up from germline, CDR1 is SGHRS and CDR2 is YFSETQ. This CDR3 is 13 amino acids long. V dropped 3 bases and J dropped 5 bases, with 9 bases sitting between them. The CDR3 loop is CASSSGIDNEQFF. CDR3 coding DNA: TGCGCCAGCAGCTCAGGAATCGACAATGAGCAGTTCTTC.

The chain uses TRBV28 and TRBJ1-2; D possibly corresponds to TRBD1 (5 bases). This CDR3 contains 13 residues. V was pared by 5 bases and J by 7 bases, with 14 bases between. Germline V lookup: CDR1 MDHEN, CDR2 SYDVKM. In nucleotides, the CDR3 is TGTGCCAGCAGTCGAGGGACCGAGGGTGGCTACACCTTC. Amino acids: CASSRGTEGGYTF.

This clonotype was counted only a few times. The rearrangement joins TRBV6-1 to TRBJ2-1, with D hard to call. The germline V and J ends were trimmed by 7 bases and 9 bases, with 22 bases remaining between them. This CDR3 is 15 amino acids long. Germline-derived CDR1 and CDR2 are MNHNS and SASEGT. Written as DNA, the CDR3 is TGTGCCAGCAATGGCTGGAACTCCTTATCCGGTGAGCAGTTCTTC. Translated: CASNGWNSLSGEQFF.

Regarding this clonotype: A much larger clone sits a single nucleotide away, making a read error possible. V gene TRBV12-3 or TRBV12-4 combines with J gene TRBJ2-5; D unclear. The CDR3 loop spans 12 amino acids. V was cut by 3 bases and J by 4 bases, with 6 bases left in between. Here the CDR3 reads CASSFPPETQYF. In DNA form, the CDR3 reads TGTGCCAGCAGTTTCCCCCCAGAGACCCAGTACTTC.

V gene TRBV30 combines with J gene TRBJ2-5; either TRBD1 or TRBD2 may fit D (5 bases each). Germline V gene data show CDR1 as GTSNPN and CDR2 as SVGIG (reference sequence). Trimming took off 2 bases at V and 5 bases at J, with 9 bases between the two ends. This CDR3 contains 12 residues. In nucleotides, the CDR3 is TGTGCCTGGAGTTTGGGACCGGAGACCCAGTACTTC. This codes for CAWSLGPETQYF.

The table lists this clonotype with a few counts. This chain uses TRBV4-1 with TRBJ1-1; 7 bases fit TRBD1. This CDR3 is 16 amino acids long. The trim removed 3 bases at V and 0 bases at J, leaving 7 bases unmatched. The germline V gene encodes CDR1 MGHRA and CDR2 YSYEKL. The CDR3 nucleotides are TGCGCCAGCAGCCAGATCAGGGGGGAGATGAACACTGAAGCTTTCTTT. This sequence encodes CASSQIRGEMNTEAFF.

J is TRBJ2-5 and V is TRBV7-8, with D possibly TRBD2 on 6 matching bases. The DNA end favors TRBJ2-7, so the J call may be wrong. Germline V lookup: CDR1 SGHVS, CDR2 FQNEAQ. This CDR3 has 14 residues. The CDR3 nucleotides read TGTGCCAGCAGCGCACGGGACTCCTACTACGAGCAGTACTTC. It is translated as CASSARDSYYEQYF.

This chain uses TRBV5-1 with TRBJ2-3; D not certain. Germline V CDR1 and CDR2: SGHRS, YFSETQ. The CDR3 consists of 12 residues. Trimming pared 2 bases from V and 4 bases from J, leaving 5 bases between. Here the CDR3 reads CASSFTPDTQYF. DNA of the CDR3: TGCGCCAGCAGCTTTACGCCAGATACGCAGTATTTT.

In this sample, this clonotype turned up a few times. The chain is built from TRBV7-9 and TRBJ1-2, with D uncertain. The CDR3 loop spans 12 amino acids. The ends were cut back, 3 bases at V and 5 bases at J, with 7 bases in the middle. Per the germline V gene, CDR1 is SEHNR and CDR2 is FQNEAQ (reference sequence). The DNA of the CDR3 is TGTGCCAGCAGCTTCGCAACTTATGGCTACACCTTC. Translation gives CASSFATYGYTF.

This clonotype has only a few counts. The chain couples TRBV7-9 to TRBJ1-5; D gene unclear. CDR1 and CDR2 from the germline V gene are SEHNR and FQNEAQ (reference sequence). Deletions cut 1 base from V and 5 bases from J, with 18 bases between. The CDR3 runs to 17 residues. CDR3 nucleotide sequence: TGTGCCAGCAGCTTAGGTGTCATGATAGAGTCCTATCAGCCCCAGCATTTT. Translating it yields CASSLGVMIESYQPQHF.

The chain carries TRBV18 and TRBJ1-1, with TRBD1 identical over 9 bases. CDR3 length equals 15 residues. Germline trimming cut 2 bases from V and 7 bases from J; bases unmatched to any gene: 8. The germline CDR1 and CDR2 sequences are KGHSH and LQKENI. CDR3 loop: CASSPRGQGQSEAFF. The CDR3 DNA is TGTGCCAGCTCACCAAGAGGACAGGGGCAAAGTGAAGCTTTCTTT. The variable domain in full, completed from reference TRBV18 and TRBJ1-1, reads NAGVMQNPRHLVRRRGQEARLRCSPMKGHSHVYWYRQLPEEGLKFMVYLQKENIIDESGMPKERFSAEFPKEGPSILRIQQVVRGDSAAYFCASSPRGQGQSEAFFGQGTRLTVV.

At least ten counts were recorded for this clonotype. Compared with germline, one end of the junction differs, possibly owing to a read error. The genes are TRBV5-1 and TRBJ2-5; D is unclear. Germline V gene data show CDR1 as SGHRS and CDR2 as YFSETQ. This CDR3 has 11 residues. The CDR3 spells CASSRQETQYF. The DNA of the CDR3 is TGTGCCAGCAGCCGACAAGAGACCCAGTACTTC. Looking up the rest from reference TRBV5-1 and TRBJ2-5 gives the full variable domain: KAGVTQTPRYLIKTRGQQVTLSCSPISGHRSVSWYQQTPGQGLQFLFEYFSETQRNKGNFPGRFSGRQFSNSRSEMNVSTLELGDSALYLCASSRQETQYFGPGTRLLVL.

This clonotype has a handful of counts. The chain links TRBV7-9 to TRBJ2-7; 8 bases are shared with TRBD1. CDR1 and CDR2 (germline): SEHNR, FQNEAQ (reference sequence). Trimming at V came to 6 bases and at J to 5 bases, leaving 15 bases not matched to a gene. The CDR3 extends over 16 amino acids. The CDR3, as DNA: TGTGCCAGCAGTGGGGCAATCGGGACAGGCCCTGACGAGCAGTACTTC. This encodes CASSGAIGTGPDEQYF.

This clonotype was found once. The chain is built from TRBV13 and TRBJ2-7; 11 bases are a match to TRBD2. With 0 bases clipped from V and 6 bases from J, the junction kept 13 bases outside the gene matches. This CDR3 comprises 18 residues. Per the germline V gene, CDR1 is PRHDT and CDR2 is FYEKMQ (reference sequence). The CDR3 bases are TGTGCCAGCAGCTTAGGCGGGCTAGCGGGGGGTACAATCTTCGAGCAGTACTTC. Translating gives CASSLGGLAGGTIFEQYF. Looking up the rest from reference TRBV13 and TRBJ2-7 gives the full variable domain: AAGVIQSPRHLIKEKRETATLKCYPIPRHDTVYWYQQGPGQDPQFLISFYEKMQSDKGSIPDRFSAQQFSDYHSELNMSSLELGDSALYFCASSLGGLAGGTIFEQYFGPGTRLTVT.

The J gene is TRBJ2-4, the V gene TRBV6-5, with D unclear. The CDR3 consists of 13 residues. Germline CDR1 is MNHEY and CDR2 is SVGAGI. Trimming cost V 4 bases and J 9 bases, with 13 bases left between them. The CDR3 reads CASSSREGFIQYF. CDR3 bases: TGTGCCAGCAGTTCCCGTGAAGGTTTCATTCAGTACTTC.

The chain recombines TRBV9 with TRBJ2-1; D perhaps matches TRBD2 (7 bases). The CDR3 length is 16 residues. Per the germline V gene, CDR1 is SGDLS and CDR2 is YYNGEE. V was clipped by 0 bases and J by 4 bases, with 14 bases between them. CDR3 DNA sequence: TGTGCCAGCAGCGTAGTGGGAGGGGGGACATACAATGAGCAGTTCTTC. It encodes CASSVVGGGTYNEQFF.

This clonotype was counted between two and nine times. The CDR3 DNA reads as TGTGCCAGCAGTTACGGGGGAGGGTCCAGAGGAGAGACCCAGTACTTC. This encodes CASSYGGGSRGETQYF. This chain connects TRBV28 to TRBJ2-5; 7 bases are shared with TRBD2. The trim removed 4 bases at V and 4 bases at J, leaving 12 bases unmatched. The germline V gene encodes CDR1 MDHEN and CDR2 SYDVKM. This CDR3 is built from 16 residues.

This clonotype was detected a few times. This sequence joins TRBV7-3 and TRBJ2-5; D could derive from TRBD1 or TRBD2 (5 bases each). The better agreement between TRBJ2-1 and the DNA end casts doubt on the J call. CDR3 size: 15 residues. The V gene's germline CDR1 is SGHTA and CDR2 FQGTGA. The CDR3 region is CASSTRGADRNEQFF. The DNA of the CDR3 is TGTGCCAGCAGCACGCGAGGGGCTGACCGCAATGAGCAGTTCTTC.

In its sample, this clonotype was seen a few times. This chain connects TRBV11-2 to TRBJ1-1; 9 nucleotides align to TRBD1. The CDR3 length is 17 residues. The ends lost 5 bases at V and 0 bases at J; junction bases unmatched: 10. Germline V gives CDR1 SGHAT, CDR2 FQNNGV. The CDR3 spells CASSTRPGQGVNTEAFF. The CDR3 nucleotides are TGTGCCAGCAGCACGAGGCCGGGACAGGGAGTGAACACTGAAGCTTTCTTT.

This clonotype has just a few counts. The V gene is TRBV15, the J gene TRBJ1-4; D unclear. Germline V CDR1 and CDR2: LNHNV, YYDKDF (reference sequence). The V end was cut by 0 bases, the J end by 5 bases, with 13 bases between. This CDR3 spans 16 amino acids. Written as DNA, the CDR3 is TGTGCCACCAGCAGAGATTTGGCTCCACCGAATGAAAAACTGTTTTTT. Protein sequence: CATSRDLAPPNEKLFF.